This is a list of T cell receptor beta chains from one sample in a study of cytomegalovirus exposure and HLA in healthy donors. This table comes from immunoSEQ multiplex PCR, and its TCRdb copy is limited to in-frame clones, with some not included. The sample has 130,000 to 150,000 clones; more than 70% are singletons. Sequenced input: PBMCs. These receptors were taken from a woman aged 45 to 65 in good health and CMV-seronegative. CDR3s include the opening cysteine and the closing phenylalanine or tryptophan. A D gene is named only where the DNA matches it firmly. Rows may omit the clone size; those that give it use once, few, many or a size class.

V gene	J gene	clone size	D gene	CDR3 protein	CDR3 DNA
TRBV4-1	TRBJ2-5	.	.	CASSQGGETQYF	TGCGCCAGCAGCCAAGGAGGGGAGACCCAGTACTTC
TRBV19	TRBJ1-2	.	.	CASSLQGWDGYTF	TGTGCCAGTAGCTTACAGGGCTGGGATGGCTACACCTTC
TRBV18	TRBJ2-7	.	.	CASSPRGQLSYEQYF	TGTGCCAGCTCACCGAGAGGACAGCTCTCCTACGAGCAGTACTTC
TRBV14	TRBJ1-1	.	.	CASSHYGVNTEAFF	TGTGCCAGCAGCCATTACGGGGTGAACACTGAAGCTTTCTTT
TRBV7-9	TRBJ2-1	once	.	CASSPPGQLYNEQFF	TGTGCCAGCAGCCCACCGGGACAACTCTACAATGAGCAGTTCTTC
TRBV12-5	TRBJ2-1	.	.	CASTPGGREQFF	TGTGCTAGTACCCCGGGGGGCCGCGAGCAGTTCTTC
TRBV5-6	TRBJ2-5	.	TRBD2	CASSLRRGVVTQYF	TGTGCCAGCAGCTTAAGGCGGGGGGTGGTGACCCAGTACTTC
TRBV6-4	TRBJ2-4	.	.	CASSDSAGDIQYF	TGTGCCAGCAGTGACTCGGCAGGTGACATTCAGTACTTC
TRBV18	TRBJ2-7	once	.	CASSPFGSYEQYF	TGTGCCAGCTCACCGTTTGGCAGCTACGAGCAGTACTTC
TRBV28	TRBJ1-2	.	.	CASRLITGQGYTF	TGTGCCAGTCGTCTGATCACAGGGCAGGGCTACACCTTC
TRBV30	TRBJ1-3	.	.	CAWSPGVSGNTIYF	TGTGCCTGGAGCCCAGGGGTCTCTGGAAACACCATATATTTT
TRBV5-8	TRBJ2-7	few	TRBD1	CASSWGQNYEQYF	TGTGCCAGCAGCTGGGGACAGAACTACGAGCAGTACTTC
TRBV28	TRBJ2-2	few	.	CASRKGTNTGELFF	TGTGCCAGCCGAAAGGGGACGAACACCGGGGAGCTGTTTTTT
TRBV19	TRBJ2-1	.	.	CASNLGLNNEQFF	TGTGCCAGTAATCTGGGACTTAACAATGAGCAGTTCTTC
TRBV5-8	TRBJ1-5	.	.	CASSLGARMEPQHF	TGTGCCAGCAGCTTGGGAGCCCGCATGGAGCCCCAGCATTTT
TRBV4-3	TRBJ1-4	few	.	CASSQAQGRDEKLFF	TGCGCCAGCAGCCAAGCGCAGGGCAGGGATGAAAAACTGTTTTTT